This TCR beta chain was retrieved from a study of blood T cell repertoires in COVID-19. For the study at large: Samples of COVID-19 (acute and convalescent) were obtained from the United States, Italy and Spain. PBMCs, B-cell-depleted T cells, or T cells provided the cDNA or gDNA that made up the material.

How the authors handled the data: Estimated nucleated cell counts came from reference gene primer amplification. Measured with immunoSEQ multiplex PCR; TCRdb has only the in-frame clones, and not every one. The DNA gave D and trimming, while V, J and clone size come from that table. The table lists some 120,000 clones, over 80% of them singletons. The clonotype originates from a woman between 70 and 85 years old with acute or convalescent COVID-19. Sequencing input: peripheral blood.

CDR3 loop: CAIRFDLGVNTEAFF. DNA for the CDR3: TGTGCCATCAGATTTGATCTCGGGGTTAACACTGAAGCTTTCTTT. The chain recombines TRBV15 with TRBJ1-1; D unresolved. V was clipped by 10 bases and J by 2 bases, with 20 bases between them. The CDR3 length is 15 residues. The V gene's germline CDR1 is LNHNV and CDR2 YYDKDF (reference sequence).